The 7 T cell receptor beta chains below all came from one sample that was sequenced in a study of blood T cell repertoires in COVID-19. Assay: immunoSEQ multiplex PCR; the TCRdb copy retains only in-frame clones and omits some. The table lists about 120,000 clones, about four fifths of them singletons. The material sequenced was peripheral blood. Source of these receptors: a human donor in a cohort sampled during active COVID-19.

This clone has just a few counts. V and J are TRBV7-9 and TRBJ2-7; unclear D gene. The CDR3 runs to 13 residues. V lost 0 bases and J 1 base, leaving 4 bases between the germline ends. Germline V gene sequence: CDR1 SEHNR, CDR2 FQNEAQ (reference sequence). CDR3 residues: CASSLAQSYEQYF. The CDR3 DNA follows: TGTGCCAGCAGCTTAGCGCAGTCCTACGAGCAGTACTTC.

The chain combines TRBV7-2 with TRBJ2-1; D unclear. The CDR3 runs to 13 residues. V dropped 2 bases and J dropped 4 bases, with 6 bases sitting between them. CDR1 is SGHTA, CDR2 FQGNSA, per germline. The chain's CDR3 is CASSLPEYNEQFF. The CDR3 DNA is TGTGCCAGCAGCTTACCTGAGTACAATGAGCAGTTCTTC. The whole variable domain, filled in from reference TRBV7-2 and TRBJ2-1, reads GAGVSQSPSNKVTEKGKDVELRCDPISGHTALYWYRQSLGQGLEFLIYFQGNSAPDKSGLPSDRFSAERTGGSVSTLTIQRTQQEDSAVYLCASSLPEYNEQFFGPGTRLTVL.

This clone was picked up a small number of times. The genes are TRBV2 and TRBJ2-5, with D perhaps matching TRBD1 (5 bases). This CDR3 has 15 amino acids. Germline values: CDR1 SNHLY, CDR2 FYNNEI. V was pared by 7 bases and J by 1 base, with 16 bases between. CDR3 residues: CASITSRVFQETQYF. The CDR3 DNA sequence: TGTGCCAGCATTACCTCCAGGGTCTTCCAAGAGACCCAGTACTTC.

The chain employs TRBV6-6 and TRBJ2-7, with TRBD1 as a possible D gene (6 bases). The CDR3 length is 14 residues. From germline, CDR1 is MNHNY and CDR2 SVGAGI (reference sequence). The V and J ends lost 6 bases and 3 bases respectively, with 15 bases between them. The CDR3 protein is CASSYQGFDYEQYF. CDR3 nucleotides: TGTGCCAGCAGCTACCAGGGGTTTGACTACGAGCAGTACTTC.

The gene calls are TRBV6-5 and TRBJ2-3, with 10 nucleotides matching TRBD2. J gave up 6 bases and V 7 bases, and 10 bases lay outside the gene matches. This CDR3 contains 15 residues. Germline CDR1 MNHEY, CDR2 SVGAGI. In DNA, the CDR3 is TGTGCCAGCAACCGAGCGGGGGGGCAAATGGATACGCAGTATTTT. This codes for CASNRAGGQMDTQYF.

Here the CDR3 reads CASSHRGNPGNTIYF. CDR3 nucleotide sequence: TGTGCCAGCAGCCACAGGGGGAATCCTGGAAACACCATATATTTT. The chain links TRBV6-6 to TRBJ1-3; 8 bases agree with TRBD1. V was pared by 6 bases and J by 2 bases, with 6 bases of the junction left unmatched. This CDR3 has 15 amino acids. Germline loops: CDR1 MNHNY, CDR2 SVGAGI (reference sequence).

The chain combines TRBV18 with TRBJ2-5, with 11 bases identical to TRBD2. Germline V gene lookup returns CDR1 KGHSH and CDR2 LQKENI. J was trimmed by 1 base and V by 3 bases; bases with no gene match: 10. The CDR3 spans 18 residues. This CDR3 reads CASSPPGLTSGVQETQYF. In DNA form, the CDR3 reads TGTGCCAGCTCACCGCCCGGGCTGACTAGCGGGGTCCAAGAGACCCAGTACTTC.